Listed below are T cell receptor beta chains from one sample, sequenced in a study of blood T cell repertoires in COVID-19. Repertoires were generated with immunoSEQ multiplex PCR, while TCRdb's copy carries only in-frame clones and drops some. This sample has about 370,000 clones, with around 91% found just once. The sample comprised PBMCs or T cells enriched from blood (not recorded which). Receptor source: a man between 18 and 29 years old who had recovered from COVID-19. The CDR3 runs from the conserved cysteine through the conserved F or W. The order of the fields is J gene, D gene, V gene, clone size, CDR3 DNA, CDR3 protein. D genes are given only for firm matches. Expanded clones are given a class, and other clones once, few, many or no size at all.

>TRBJ1-2|.|TRBV29-1|.
TGCAGCGTTGCACCAGGGGCCACTAACTATGGCTACACCTTC
CSVAPGATNYGYTF
>TRBJ2-7|.|TRBV6-5|.
TGTGCCAGCAGCAAGGGGACTTTGGAGCAGTACTTC
CASSKGTLEQYF
>TRBJ2-5|TRBD2|TRBV6-2/TRBV6-3|once
TGTGCCAGCAGTTATCTAGCGGGTCTCCAAGAGACCCAGTACTTC
CASSYLAGLQETQYF
>TRBJ1-6|.|TRBV25-1|.
TGTGCCAGCAGTGAATACTCCGTCTATAATTCACCCCTCCACTTT
CASSEYSVYNSPLHF
>TRBJ1-1|.|TRBV7-9|.
TGTGCCAGCAGCCAAGCTGGGGGCGTATCGAACACTGAAGCTTTCTTT
CASSQAGGVSNTEAFF
>TRBJ1-6|TRBD1|TRBV28|.
TGTGCCAGCAGTTTAACAGGGGAAGGTTCACCCCTCCACTTT
CASSLTGEGSPLHF
>TRBJ2-1|TRBD1|TRBV5-1|.
TGCGCCAGCAGCTTGGCGGCAGGGGGCAGCGATGAGCAGTTCTTC
CASSLAAGGSDEQFF
>TRBJ1-2|.|TRBV6-5|.
TGTGCCAGCAGTTACTCCCAGGTCCCTATGGATGGCTACACCTTC
CASSYSQVPMDGYTF
>TRBJ2-7|TRBD2|TRBV28|.
TGTGCCAGCAGTTTGTCGACTAGCGGCTCCTACGAGCAGTACTTC
CASSLSTSGSYEQYF
>TRBJ2-7|TRBD2|TRBV29-1|.
TGCAGCGTTTTCGGACTAGCGGGAAGCTACGAGCAGTACTTC
CSVFGLAGSYEQYF
>TRBJ2-2|.|TRBV3-1/TRBV3-2|.
TGTGCCAGCAGCCGAAGCGGCAACACCGGGGAGCTGTTTTTT
CASSRSGNTGELFF
>TRBJ1-1|.|TRBV7-9|.
TGTGCCAGCAGCTCATACAGAGAACTCATGAACACTGAAGCTTTCTTT
CASSSYRELMNTEAFF
>TRBJ2-4|.|TRBV7-9|.
TGTGCCAGCAGCCCACTACTAGTAGCCAAAAACATTCAGTACTTC
CASSPLLVAKNIQYF
>TRBJ2-7|.|TRBV2|.
TGTGCCAGCAGTTACCAGGGTGACGAGCAGTACTTC
CASSYQGDEQYF
>TRBJ1-5|.|TRBV28|.
TGTGCCAGCAGTTTCCGTTATAGTAGCAATCAGCCCCAGCATTTT
CASSFRYSSNQPQHF
>TRBJ2-7|.|TRBV18|.
TGTGCCAGCTCACAGGGTCCCAGGGCACACTTC
CASSQGPRAHF
>TRBJ2-1|TRBD1|TRBV5-4|.
TGTGCCAGCAGCCAGGGACAGGGAGGGAATGAGCAGTTCTTC
CASSQGQGGNEQFF
>TRBJ1-2|.|TRBV3-1/TRBV3-2|.
TGTGCCAGCAGCCAAGATCGGGTAGGGAGCGGCTACACCTTC
CASSQDRVGSGYTF
>TRBJ2-2|.|TRBV5-1|.
TGCGCCAGCAGCTTGGATCGTCCCGGGGCCGGGGAGCTGTTTTTT
CASSLDRPGAGELFF
>TRBJ2-7|TRBD2|TRBV3-1/TRBV3-2|.
TGTGCCAGCAGCCAAGAAAAGGGGAAAACTAGCGGGAGGGTTATACGGAGCGAGCAGTACTTC
CASSQEKGKTSGRVIRSEQYF
>TRBJ2-3|.|TRBV7-9|.
TGTGCCAGCAGCTTCGGGGGGCCCACAGATACGCAGTATTTT
CASSFGGPTDTQYF
>TRBJ2-1|TRBD2|TRBV5-1|few
TGCGCCAGCAGCTCAGCGGGAGGATACAATGAGCAGTTCTTC
CASSSAGGYNEQFF
>TRBJ2-5|.|TRBV2|.
TGTGCCAGCAGTGAACAGGGGGGCCAAGAGACCCAGTACTTC
CASSEQGGQETQYF
>TRBJ1-6|.|TRBV2|.
TGTGCCAGCAGTGAGCGGGATTATATCGGTTCACCCCTCCACTTT
CASSERDYIGSPLHF
>TRBJ2-7|TRBD2|TRBV27|.
TGTGCCAGCAGCACGACTAGCGTAAACTCCTACGAGCAGTACTTC
CASSTTSVNSYEQYF
>TRBJ2-6|TRBD2|TRBV30|.
TGTGCCTGGAGTAAACTAGCGGGGACCTCTGGGGCCAACGTCCTGACTTTC
CAWSKLAGTSGANVLTF
>TRBJ2-1|TRBD1|TRBV12-3/TRBV12-4|.
TGTGCCAGCAGTCTACGACAGGGCTATGAGCAGTTCTTC
CASSLRQGYEQFF
>TRBJ2-1|TRBD1|TRBV6-4|.
TGTGCCAGCAGCAAACAGGGGAGAAATGAGCAGTTCTTC
CASSKQGRNEQFF
>TRBJ1-2|.|TRBV7-2|.
TGTGCCAGCAGCTTAGTTCAGGATAATGGCTACACCTTC
CASSLVQDNGYTF
>TRBJ1-3|TRBD1|TRBV10-3|.
TGTGCCATCAGTGCAGCGGACAGGGCTGGAAACACCATATATTTT
CAISAADRAGNTIYF
>TRBJ2-1|TRBD1|TRBV11-2|.
TGTGCCAGCAGCTTAGATCCATGGACAGGGGGCGGTAGGAATGAGCAGTTCTTC
CASSLDPWTGGGRNEQFF
>TRBJ2-1|.|TRBV23-1|.
TGCGCCAGCAGTCAAGCATCAGATGAGCAGTTCTTC
CASSQASDEQFF
>TRBJ1-6|TRBD1|TRBV19|.
TGTGCCAGTAGCCAGGGGGGACCCTATAATTCACCCCTCCACTTT
CASSQGGPYNSPLHF
>TRBJ1-2|.|TRBV5-6|.
TGTGCCAGCAGCTTGGCGACCCCGACCGGGGGCTACACCTTC
CASSLATPTGGYTF
>TRBJ2-1|TRBD2|TRBV10-2|.
TGCGCCAGCAGTGCGACTAGCGGGGGGGGTACTAGCTCCTACAATGAGCAGTTCTTC
CASSATSGGGTSSYNEQFF
>TRBJ1-1|.|TRBV7-9|.
TGTGCCAGCAGCCCCACAGAGAACACTGAAGCTTTCTTT
CASSPTENTEAFF
>TRBJ1-4|.|TRBV6-6|.
TGTGCCAGCAGTTACTCGGGCGGGCGTAATGAAAAACTGTTTTTT
CASSYSGGRNEKLFF
>TRBJ2-7|TRBD2|TRBV7-9|.
TGTGCCAGCAGCTTAGAAAGGACTAGCGGGAGTTACGAGCAGTACTTC
CASSLERTSGSYEQYF
>TRBJ2-5|TRBD1|TRBV3-1/TRBV3-2|.
TGTGCCAGCAGCCACCCAGTCCGGGACAGGAGGCGTAGGGACCAGTACTTC
CASSHPVRDRRRRDQYF
>TRBJ2-1|.|TRBV14|.
TGTGCCAGCAGCCAAGATGGGATAGCGGTGTACGCCTACAATGAGCAGTTCTTC
CASSQDGIAVYAYNEQFF
>TRBJ1-6|TRBD1|TRBV11-1|.
TGTGCCAGCAGCGACAGGGGATTCAGTTCACCCCTCCACTTT
CASSDRGFSSPLHF
>TRBJ1-1|.|TRBV20-1|.
TGCAGTGCTAGTGGAGGTCTCAAAGCTTTCTTT
CSASGGLKAFF
>TRBJ2-1|TRBD2|TRBV5-1|.
TGCGCCAGCAGCAGGGGGACTAGCGGGAGGGGACCCTACAATGAGCAGTTCTTC
CASSRGTSGRGPYNEQFF
>TRBJ2-7|.|TRBV2|.
TGTGCCAGCAGCAGCGGCTACGAGCAGTACTTC
CASSSGYEQYF
>TRBJ2-7|.|TRBV15|.
TGTGCCACCAGCAGAGTGACCCGCGGCGAGCAGTACTTC
CATSRVTRGEQYF
>TRBJ1-5|TRBD1|TRBV18|.
TGTGCCAGCTCACCCCTGGACAGGGGGCGGAATCAGCCCCAGCATTTT
CASSPLDRGRNQPQHF